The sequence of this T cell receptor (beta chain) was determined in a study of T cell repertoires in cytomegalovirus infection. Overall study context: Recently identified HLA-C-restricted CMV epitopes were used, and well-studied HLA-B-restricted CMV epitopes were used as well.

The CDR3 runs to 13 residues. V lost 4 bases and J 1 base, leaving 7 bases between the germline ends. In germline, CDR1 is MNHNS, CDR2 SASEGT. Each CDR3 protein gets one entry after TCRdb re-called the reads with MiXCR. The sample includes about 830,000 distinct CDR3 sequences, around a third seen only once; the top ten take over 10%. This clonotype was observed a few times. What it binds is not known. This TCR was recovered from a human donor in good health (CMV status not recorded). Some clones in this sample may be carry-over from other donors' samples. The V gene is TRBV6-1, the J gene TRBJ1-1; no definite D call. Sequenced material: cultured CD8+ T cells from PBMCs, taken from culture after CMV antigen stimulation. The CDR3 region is CASSAPGNTEAFF. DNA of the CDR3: TGTGCCAGCAGTGCCCCCGGGAACACTGAAGCTTTCTTT.